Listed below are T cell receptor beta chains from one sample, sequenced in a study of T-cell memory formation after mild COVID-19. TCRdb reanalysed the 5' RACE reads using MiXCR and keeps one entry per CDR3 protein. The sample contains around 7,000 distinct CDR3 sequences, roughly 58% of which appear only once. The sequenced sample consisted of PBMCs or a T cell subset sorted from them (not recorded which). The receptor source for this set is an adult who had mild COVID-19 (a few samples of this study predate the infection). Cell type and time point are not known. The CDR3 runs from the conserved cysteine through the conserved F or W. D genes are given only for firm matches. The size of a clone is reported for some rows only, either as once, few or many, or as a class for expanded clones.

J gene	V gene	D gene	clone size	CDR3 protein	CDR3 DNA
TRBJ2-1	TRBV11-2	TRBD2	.	CASSLHSGGSYNEQFF	TGTGCCAGCAGCCTGCACAGCGGGGGCTCCTACAATGAGCAGTTCTTC
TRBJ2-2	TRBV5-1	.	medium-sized	CASSLGSTGELFF	TGCGCCAGCAGCTTGGGATCTACCGGGGAGCTGTTTTTT
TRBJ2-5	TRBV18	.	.	CASSGEDYQETQYF	TGTGCCAGCTCCGGGGAGGACTACCAAGAGACCCAGTACTTC
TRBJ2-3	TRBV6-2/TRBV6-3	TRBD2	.	CASRTSGSTDTQYF	TGTGCCAGCAGGACTAGCGGGAGCACAGATACGCAGTATTTT
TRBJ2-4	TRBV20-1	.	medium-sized	CSARVDGSPRGIQYF	TGCAGTGCTAGAGTTGACGGGAGCCCCCGGGGCATTCAGTACTTC
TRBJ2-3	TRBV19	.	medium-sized	CASSVDRTDTQYF	TGTGCCAGTAGTGTGGACCGCACAGATACGCAGTATTTT
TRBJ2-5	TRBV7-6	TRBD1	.	CASSRQGKETQYF	TGTGCCAGCAGCCGACAGGGGAAAGAGACCCAGTACTTC
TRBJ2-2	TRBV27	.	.	CASRGTPNTGELFF	TGTGCCAGCAGAGGGACTCCGAACACCGGGGAGCTGTTTTTT
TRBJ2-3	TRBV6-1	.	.	CASSLRSGWGTDTQYF	TGTGCCAGCAGCCTCCGCTCCGGGTGGGGCACAGATACGCAGTATTTT
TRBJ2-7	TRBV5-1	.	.	CASSLALGDLPLSYEQYF	TGCGCCAGCAGCTTGGCCCTTGGGGACCTACCTTTATCCTACGAGCAGTACTTC
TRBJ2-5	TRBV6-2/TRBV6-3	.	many	CASNGETQYF	TGTGCCAGCAACGGAGAGACCCAGTACTTC
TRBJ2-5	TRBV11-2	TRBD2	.	CASSPTTSGGAETQYF	TGTGCCAGCAGCCCAACTACTAGCGGGGGGGCGGAGACCCAGTACTTC
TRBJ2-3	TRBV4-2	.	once	CASSQGRREDTQYF	TGTGCCAGCAGCCAGGGGAGAAGGGAAGATACGCAGTATTTT
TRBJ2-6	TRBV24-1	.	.	CATSKTQVDNSGANVLTF	TGTGCCACCAGTAAAACACAGGTGGACAACTCTGGGGCCAACGTCCTGACTTTC
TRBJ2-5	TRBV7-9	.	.	CASSTNVGETQYF	TGTGCCAGCAGCACAAACGTGGGGGAGACCCAGTACTTC
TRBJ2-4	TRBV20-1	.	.	CSASSEAAYIQYF	TGCAGTGCTAGCTCAGAGGCCGCGTACATTCAGTACTTC
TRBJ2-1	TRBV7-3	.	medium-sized	CASSQAAFGYNEQFF	TGTGCCAGCAGCCAAGCAGCGTTTGGGTACAATGAGCAGTTCTTC
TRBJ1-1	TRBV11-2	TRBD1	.	CASSFTGANTEAFF	TGTGCCAGCAGCTTCACAGGGGCGAACACTGAAGCTTTCTTT
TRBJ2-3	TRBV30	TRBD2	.	CAWSLLAGLGPSTDTQYF	TGTGCCTGGAGTCTCTTAGCGGGATTGGGCCCTAGCACAGATACGCAGTATTTT
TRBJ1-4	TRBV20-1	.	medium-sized	CSAPWGGEKLFF	TGCAGTGCCCCGTGGGGCGGGGAAAAACTGTTTTTT
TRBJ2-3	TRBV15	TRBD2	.	CATTAGGLGTQYF	TGTGCCACCACGGCGGGGGGGCTGGGTACGCAGTATTTT
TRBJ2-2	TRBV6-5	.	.	CASSVRAGELFF	TGTGCCAGCAGCGTAAGGGCCGGGGAGCTGTTTTTT
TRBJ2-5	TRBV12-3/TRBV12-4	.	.	CASSSSGKETQYF	TGTGCCAGCAGTTCTTCAGGGAAAGAGACCCAGTACTTC
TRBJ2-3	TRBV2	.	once	CASSLTGGGDTQYF	TGTGCCAGCAGCCTAACAGGGGGAGGGGATACGCAGTATTTT
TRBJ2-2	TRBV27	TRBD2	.	CASRWRGLAGAGELFF	TGTGCCAGCAGATGGAGGGGACTAGCGGGAGCCGGGGAGCTGTTTTTT
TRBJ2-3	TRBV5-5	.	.	CASSFSAASTDTQYF	TGTGCCAGCAGCTTTAGCGCCGCTAGCACAGATACGCAGTATTTT
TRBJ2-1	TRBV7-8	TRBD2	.	CASSPSGLAGGNEQFF	TGTGCCAGCAGCCCATCCGGACTAGCGGGGGGAAATGAGCAGTTCTTC
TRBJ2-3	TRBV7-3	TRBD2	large	CASSPLVAGDTDTQYF	TGTGCCAGCAGCCCCCTTGTAGCGGGGGACACAGATACGCAGTATTTT
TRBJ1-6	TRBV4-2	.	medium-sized	CASSLEASYNSPLHF	TGTGCCAGCAGCCTTGAGGCGTCGTATAATTCACCCCTCCACTTT
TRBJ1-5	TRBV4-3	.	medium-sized	CASSQDGVSNQPQHF	TGCGCCAGCAGCCAAGATGGTGTCAGCAATCAGCCCCAGCATTTT
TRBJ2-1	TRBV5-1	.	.	CASSRPGTYNEQFF	TGCGCCAGCAGCCGGCCAGGGACCTACAATGAGCAGTTCTTC
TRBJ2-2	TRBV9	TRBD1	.	CASSVEGQVNTGELFF	TGTGCCAGCAGCGTCGAGGGACAGGTGAACACCGGGGAGCTGTTTTTT
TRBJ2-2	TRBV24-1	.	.	CATSDWGEVGTGELFF	TGTGCCACCAGTGATTGGGGTGAAGTCGGAACCGGGGAGCTGTTTTTT
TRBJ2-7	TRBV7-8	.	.	CASSRGTVLSYEQYF	TGTGCCAGCAGCCGAGGGACGGTGCTCTCCTACGAGCAGTACTTC
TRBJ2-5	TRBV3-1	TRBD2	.	CASSDSGGGETQYF	TGTGCCAGCAGCGATAGCGGGGGAGGCGAGACCCAGTACTTC
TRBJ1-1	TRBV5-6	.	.	CASSKGTSVLVRDTEAFF	TGTGCCAGCAGCAAAGGGACATCAGTCTTGGTGAGGGACACTGAAGCTTTCTTT
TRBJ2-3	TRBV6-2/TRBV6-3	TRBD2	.	CASRSGGRDTQYF	TGTGCCAGCAGGAGCGGGGGCAGGGATACGCAGTATTTT
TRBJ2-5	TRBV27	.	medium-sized	CASSWSGYQETQYF	TGTGCCAGCAGTTGGTCGGGGTATCAAGAGACCCAGTACTTC
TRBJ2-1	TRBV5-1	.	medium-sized	CASSFGGNEQFF	TGCGCCAGCAGCTTCGGGGGTAATGAGCAGTTCTTC
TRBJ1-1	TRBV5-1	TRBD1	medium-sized	CASSLERTGGTEAFF	TGCGCCAGCAGCTTGGAGAGGACAGGGGGCACTGAAGCTTTCTTT
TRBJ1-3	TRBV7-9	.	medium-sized	CASSFSGNTIYF	TGTGCCAGCAGCTTCTCTGGAAACACCATATATTTT
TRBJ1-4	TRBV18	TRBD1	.	CASSPTLTGGSEKLFF	TGTGCCAGCTCACCAACTCTTACAGGGGGCAGCGAAAAACTGTTTTTT
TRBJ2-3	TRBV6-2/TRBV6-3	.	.	CASSYSTSTDTQYF	TGTGCCAGCAGTTACTCGACTAGCACAGATACGCAGTATTTT
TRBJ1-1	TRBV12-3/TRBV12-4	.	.	CASSLGGGAQAFF	TGTGCCAGCAGTTTAGGGGGGGGCGCACAGGCTTTCTTT
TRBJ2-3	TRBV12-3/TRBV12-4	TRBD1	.	CASSTLQGSTDTQYF	TGTGCCAGCAGTACCCTACAGGGGAGCACAGATACGCAGTATTTT
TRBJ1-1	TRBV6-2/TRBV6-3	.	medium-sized	CASTGGTEAFF	TGTGCCAGCACGGGGGGCACTGAAGCTTTCTTT
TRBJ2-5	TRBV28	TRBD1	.	CASSSHGTGWDQYF	TGTGCCAGCAGTTCTCATGGGACAGGCTGGGACCAGTACTTC
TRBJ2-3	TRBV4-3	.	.	CASSQIGGTYTQYF	TGCGCCAGCAGCCAAATTGGGGGGACGTATACGCAGTATTTT
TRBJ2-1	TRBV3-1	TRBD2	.	CASSQDWTSGYNEQFF	TGTGCCAGCAGCCAAGATTGGACTAGCGGCTACAATGAGCAGTTCTTC
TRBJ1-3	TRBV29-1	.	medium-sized	CSVESQGATIYF	TGCAGCGTTGAGTCCCAGGGAGCCACCATATATTTT
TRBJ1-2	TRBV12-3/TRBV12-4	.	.	CASSLTGWKGYTF	TGTGCCAGCAGTTTAACAGGGTGGAAAGGCTACACCTTC
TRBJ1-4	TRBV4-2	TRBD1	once	CASSQEPGQYNEKLFF	TGTGCCAGCAGCCAGGAACCGGGACAGTATAATGAAAAACTGTTTTTT
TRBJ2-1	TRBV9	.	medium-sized	CASSVMGVSTYNEQFF	TGTGCCAGCAGCGTGATGGGGGTCTCGACCTACAATGAGCAGTTCTTC
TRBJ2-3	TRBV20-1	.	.	CSARVPGPDTQYF	TGCAGTGCTAGAGTTCCAGGGCCAGATACGCAGTATTTT
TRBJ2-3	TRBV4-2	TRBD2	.	CASSQDLAGGTDTQYF	TGTGCCAGCAGCCAAGATCTAGCGGGGGGCACAGATACGCAGTATTTT
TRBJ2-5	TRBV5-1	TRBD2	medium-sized	CASSLAGPTGGSQYF	TGCGCCAGCAGCTTGGCAGGACCCACGGGAGGCTCCCAGTACTTC
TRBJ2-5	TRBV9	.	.	CASSVGGAETQYF	TGTGCCAGCAGCGTGGGTGGCGCGGAGACCCAGTACTTC
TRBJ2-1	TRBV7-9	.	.	CASSPRIRDSNEQFF	TGTGCCAGCAGCCCTCGAATAAGGGATTCCAATGAGCAGTTCTTC
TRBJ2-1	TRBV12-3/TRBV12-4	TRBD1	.	CASSADRVAYNEQFF	TGTGCCAGCAGTGCTGACAGGGTAGCCTACAATGAGCAGTTCTTC